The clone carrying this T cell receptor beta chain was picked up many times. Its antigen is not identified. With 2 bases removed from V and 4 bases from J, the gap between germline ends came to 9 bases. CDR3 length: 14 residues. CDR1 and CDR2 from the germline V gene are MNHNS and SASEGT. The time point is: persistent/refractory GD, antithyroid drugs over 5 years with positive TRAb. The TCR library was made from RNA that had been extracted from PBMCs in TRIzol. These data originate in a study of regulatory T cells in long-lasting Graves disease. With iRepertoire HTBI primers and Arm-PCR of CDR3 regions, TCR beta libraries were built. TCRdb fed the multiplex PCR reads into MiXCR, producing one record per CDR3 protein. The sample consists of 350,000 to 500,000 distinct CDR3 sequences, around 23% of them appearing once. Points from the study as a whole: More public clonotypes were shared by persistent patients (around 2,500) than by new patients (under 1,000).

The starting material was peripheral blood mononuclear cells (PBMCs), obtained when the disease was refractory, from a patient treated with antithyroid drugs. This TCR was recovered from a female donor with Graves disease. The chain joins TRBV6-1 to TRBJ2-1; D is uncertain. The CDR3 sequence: CASSEQYRYNEQFF. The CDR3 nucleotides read TGTGCCAGCAGTGAACAGTACAGATACAATGAGCAGTTCTTC.